This record concerns one T cell receptor beta chain sequence. The sample belongs to a study of blood T cell repertoires in COVID-19. Study information: There were acute and convalescent COVID-19 samples, and they came from the United States, Italy and Spain. Sources were T cells, B-cell-depleted T cells, or PBMCs; the material itself was cDNA or gDNA.

Germline assignment: CDR1 MNHEY and CDR2 SVGAGI. After removal of 6 bases from V and 8 bases from J, the junction contained 9 bases not matched to a gene. This CDR3 is 15 amino acids long. Assay: immunoSEQ multiplex PCR; the TCRdb copy retains only in-frame clones and omits some. The repertoire holds about 280,000 clones, about 82% seen once, with approximately 5.1% in the top ten. What was sequenced was peripheral blood. The TCR comes from a man aged 50-60 years with active or convalescent COVID-19. The rearrangement uses TRBV6-5 and TRBJ1-4, with 10 positions matching TRBD1. CDR3 sequence: CASSPSGTGVEKLFF. CDR3 sequence (DNA): TGTGCCAGCAGCCCCAGCGGGACAGGGGTCGAAAAACTGTTTTTT.